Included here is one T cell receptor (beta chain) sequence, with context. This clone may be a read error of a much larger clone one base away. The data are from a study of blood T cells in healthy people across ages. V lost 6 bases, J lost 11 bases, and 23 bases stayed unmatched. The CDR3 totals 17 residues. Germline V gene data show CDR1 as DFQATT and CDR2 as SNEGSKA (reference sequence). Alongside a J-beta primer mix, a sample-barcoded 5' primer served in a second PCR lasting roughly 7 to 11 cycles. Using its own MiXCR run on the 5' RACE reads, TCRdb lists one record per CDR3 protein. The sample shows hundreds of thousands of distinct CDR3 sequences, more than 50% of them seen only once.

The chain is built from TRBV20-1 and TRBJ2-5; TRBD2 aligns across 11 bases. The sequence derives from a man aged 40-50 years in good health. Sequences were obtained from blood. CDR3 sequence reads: CSAFTPIAGGTTGEQYF. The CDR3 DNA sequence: TGCAGTGCCTTCACACCCATAGCGGGAGGGACCACAGGTGAGCAGTACTTC.